A selection of T cell receptor beta chains follows, all from one sample in a study of identifying expanded T cells in peripheral blood. TCRdb's table, derived via immunoSEQ multiplex PCR, lists solely in-frame clones and lacks some. Seen here are some 77,000 clones, about 88% observed once, and the top ten hold 19%. What was sequenced was blood. These TCRs come from a person aged 18 to 69 in good health. Each CDR3 is given with its conserved first and last residue. D genes are given only for firm matches. Clone size is stated in some rows and not others, as once, few, many or a class when expanded.

d_call	j_call	clone_size	v_call	cdr3_aa	cdr3_nt
-	TRBJ1-1	-	TRBV5-1	CASSPWQGGEAFF	TGCGCCAGCAGCCCGTGGCAGGGTGGTGAAGCTTTCTTT
TRBD1	TRBJ2-7	-	TRBV20-1	CSALNRGEQYF	TGCAGTGCTCTCAACAGGGGGGAGCAGTACTTC
-	TRBJ1-2	-	TRBV6-5	CASRWQGDGYTF	TGTGCCAGCAGATGGCAGGGCGACGGCTACACCTTC
-	TRBJ1-6	-	TRBV10-3	CAISARQGADSPLHF	TGTGCCATCAGTGCCCGGCAGGGTGCGGATTCACCCCTCCACTTT
-	TRBJ2-7	once	TRBV19	CASSSSRSGTYEQYF	TGTGCCAGTAGCTCGTCTAGGTCTGGGACCTACGAGCAGTACTTC
-	TRBJ2-3	-	TRBV7-9	CASSDRWGGTQYF	TGTGCCAGCAGCGACCGGTGGGGAGGTACGCAGTATTTT
-	TRBJ1-1	-	TRBV6-5	CASSYSALPGGTEAFF	TGTGCCAGCAGTTACTCAGCCTTACCCGGCGGCACTGAAGCTTTCTTT
-	TRBJ2-1	-	TRBV2	CASSDMGQPQGNEQFF	TGTGCCAGCAGTGACATGGGACAACCCCAGGGGAATGAGCAGTTCTTC
-	TRBJ2-1	few	TRBV7-6	CASSDTPTLGVKYNEQFF	TGTGCCAGCAGCGACACACCGACACTAGGGGTAAAATACAATGAGCAGTTCTTC
-	TRBJ1-3	-	TRBV12-1	CASRGGDSPFYRGNTIYF	TGTGCCAGCAGGGGGGGGGACTCCCCGTTCTATCGGGGAAACACCATATATTTT
-	TRBJ1-5	-	TRBV7-8	CASTDRLNQPQHF	TGTGCCAGCACCGACAGGTTGAATCAGCCCCAGCATTTT
-	TRBJ1-2	-	TRBV21-1	CASSKGAGQGNPF	TGTGCCAGCAGCAAAGGGGCGGGCCAGGGCAACCCCTTC
TRBD1	TRBJ1-2	-	TRBV6-5	CASSHRDRGSHGYTF	TGTGCCAGCAGTCACCGGGACAGGGGATCGCATGGCTACACCTTC
-	TRBJ2-2	-	TRBV11-2	CASTGHGRGTGELFF	TGTGCCAGCACGGGACACGGACGAGGCACCGGGGAGCTGTTTTTT
TRBD1	TRBJ2-2	-	TRBV29-1	CSVEGLPLSGGNTGELFF	TGCAGCGTTGAGGGGCTCCCTTTGTCAGGGGGCAACACCGGGGAGCTGTTTTTT
-	TRBJ1-1	-	TRBV5-1	CASSGEAFF	TGCGCCAGCAGTGGTGAAGCTTTCTTT
TRBD2	TRBJ2-5	-	TRBV7-2	CASSLFTSGGQETQYF	TGTGCCAGCAGCTTATTTACGTCGGGAGGCCAAGAGACCCAGTACTTC
-	TRBJ1-1	-	TRBV6-1	CASSELRGGTEAFF	TGTGCCAGCAGTGAGTTACGGGGGGGCACTGAAGCTTTCTTT
TRBD1	TRBJ1-1	-	TRBV5-4	CASSPGDRRANTEAFF	TGTGCCAGCAGCCCGGGGGACAGAAGGGCGAACACTGAAGCTTTCTTT
TRBD2	TRBJ2-7	-	TRBV27	CASSLYGGKGMTYEQYF	TGTGCCAGCAGTTTATACGGGGGGAAGGGTATGACCTACGAGCAGTACTTC
-	TRBJ1-1	-	TRBV18	CASSPLVWRAENTEAFF	TGTGCCAGCTCACCACTGGTGTGGCGCGCCGAGAACACTGAAGCTTTCTTT
TRBD1	TRBJ1-1	-	TRBV4-1	CASSLRDRSSTEAFF	TGCGCCAGCAGCCTCCGGGACAGGTCTTCTACTGAAGCTTTCTTT
TRBD1	TRBJ1-6	-	TRBV19	CASSMGQTGSLNSPLHF	TGTGCCAGTAGTATGGGACAGACAGGCTCACTTAATTCACCCCTCCACTTT
-	TRBJ1-2	-	TRBV20-1	CSARTVYGYTF	TGCAGTGCTAGGACAGTCTATGGCTACACCTTC
-	TRBJ1-1	-	TRBV7-6	CASSLGGPNEAFF	TGTGCCAGCAGCCTAGGGGGACCCAATGAAGCTTTCTTT
-	TRBJ2-7	-	TRBV7-2	CASSLGGFGSTYEQYF	TGTGCCAGCAGCTTAGGCGGTTTTGGATCGACCTACGAGCAGTACTTC
-	TRBJ1-4	once	TRBV7-9	CASSFPPEKLFF	TGTGCCAGCAGCTTCCCACCTGAAAAACTGTTTTTT
-	TRBJ1-1	-	TRBV7-9	CASSFNPREAFF	TGTGCCAGCAGCTTTAATCCGCGAGAAGCTTTCTTT
-	TRBJ1-2	-	TRBV5-5	CASSLDRRSIPYGYTF	TGTGCCAGCAGCTTGGACAGGAGATCAATTCCTTATGGCTACACCTTC
-	TRBJ1-5	once	TRBV28	CASSLSGGRPQHF	TGTGCCAGCAGTTTATCTGGAGGAAGGCCCCAGCATTTT
TRBD1	TRBJ2-1	-	TRBV5-4	CASSHPGTGLNEQFF	TGTGCCAGCTCCCATCCAGGGACAGGGCTCAATGAGCAGTTCTTC
TRBD1	TRBJ2-5	-	TRBV7-2	CASSSTGGYLGETQYF	TGTGCCAGCAGCTCCACAGGGGGCTACCTCGGAGAGACCCAGTACTTC
-	TRBJ1-3	-	TRBV7-2	CASSPGTAGNTIYF	TGTGCCAGCAGCCCGGGGACGGCTGGAAACACCATATATTTT
TRBD1	TRBJ2-5	-	TRBV5-1	CASSRTGQTQETQYF	TGCGCCAGCAGCAGGACAGGGCAGACCCAAGAGACCCAGTACTTC
-	TRBJ2-3	-	TRBV4-3	CASSVLLAGSDTQYF	TGCGCCAGCAGCGTACTACTAGCAGGGTCGGATACGCAGTATTTT
TRBD1	TRBJ1-5	-	TRBV6-5	CASSYSRTGTQPQHF	TGTGCCAGCAGTTACTCGCGGACAGGGACCCAGCCCCAGCATTTT
TRBD2	TRBJ2-7	-	TRBV2	CASIGSGEPYEQYF	TGTGCCAGCATTGGTAGCGGGGAGCCCTACGAGCAGTACTTC
TRBD1	TRBJ1-1	-	TRBV9	CASSGRNDRGTFEAFF	TGTGCCAGCAGCGGACGCAACGACAGGGGGACGTTTGAAGCTTTCTTT
TRBD1	TRBJ2-1	once	TRBV19	CASSSLRGSYYEQFF	TGTGCCAGTAGCTCGCTCAGGGGGTCGTACTACGAGCAGTTCTTC
TRBD1	TRBJ1-5	-	TRBV19	CASSVDRVGQPQHF	TGTGCCAGTAGTGTCGACAGGGTGGGTCAGCCCCAGCATTTT
TRBD2	TRBJ2-7	-	TRBV6-5	CASSRRASGDYEQYF	TGTGCCAGCAGCCGACGGGCTAGCGGGGACTACGAGCAGTACTTC
-	TRBJ2-7	once	TRBV12-2	CASPPLQGIYEQYF	TGTGCAAGTCCCCCCTTGCAGGGAATCTACGAGCAGTACTTC
-	TRBJ2-5	-	TRBV2	CASSGQEETQYF	TGTGCCAGCAGTGGACAGGAAGAGACCCAGTACTTC
-	TRBJ1-2	-	TRBV18	CASSPAAGINYGYTF	TGTGCCAGCTCACCAGCCGCAGGGATCAACTATGGCTACACCTTC
TRBD1	TRBJ1-5	-	TRBV19	CASSRTLTGKWQPQHF	TGTGCCAGTAGTAGAACATTGACAGGGAAGTGGCAGCCCCAGCATTTT
-	TRBJ2-7	-	TRBV6-5	CASENGPEQYF	TGTGCCAGCGAGAACGGGCCCGAGCAGTACTTC